This T cell receptor beta chain was profiled in a study of post-analysis software for immune sequencing data. Study information: Some patients lacked subtype; others had relapsing-remitting, secondary progressive or progressive-relapsing disease.

Prepared TCR beta cDNA libraries contained unique molecular identifiers. Each CDR3 protein is one row after TCRdb ran MiXCR on the PCR reads. Found here are about 760,000 distinct CDR3 sequences, around 27% of them singletons; the top ten hold approximately 0.55%. This clonotype was seen a handful of times. Its antigen remains unknown. Whole-study findings and limits: Compared against controls, patients with multiple sclerosis displayed significantly lower normalized Chao1 diversity. About five TRBV segments were more frequent in patients than controls; TRBV5-6, TRBV5-1 and TRBV20-1 belonged to this group.

The germline V gene has CDR1 SGHRS and CDR2 YFSETQ. The CDR3 is made up of 14 amino acids. V lost 2 bases, J lost 5 bases, and 6 bases stayed unmatched. The V call is TRBV5-1, the J call TRBJ2-5; 7 bases match TRBD2. The sample comprised blood. This sequence originates from a girl aged 10-17 years with multiple sclerosis. Written as DNA, the CDR3 is TGCGCCAGCAGCTTCGGAGCGGGGTTTGAGACCCAGTACTTC. Its protein is CASSFGAGFETQYF. Drawing the rest from reference TRBV5-1 and TRBJ2-5, the complete variable domain is KAGVTQTPRYLIKTRGQQVTLSCSPISGHRSVSWYQQTPGQGLQFLFEYFSETQRNKGNFPGRFSGRQFSNSRSEMNVSTLELGDSALYLCASSFGAGFETQYFGPGTRLLVL.